The clone carrying this TCR beta chain showed up many times. Its antigen is unidentified. This CDR3 contains 16 residues. Germline CDR1 reads KGHSH; CDR2 reads LQKENI. Trimming cost V 0 bases and J 4 bases, with 12 bases left between them. The data derive from a study of molecular identifiers for immune sequencing clone quantification. Study-wide points: Highly expanded clone sizes could be underestimated by identical TCR molecules that share a barcode.

MiXCR, applied by TCRdb to the PCR reads, yields one record per CDR3 protein. This sample carries some 320,000 distinct CDR3 sequences, 20% to 25% of them seen once, and the ten largest clones take approximately 0.8%. V and J are TRBV18 and TRBJ1-4, with a possible D match to TRBD1 (6 bases). Material for sequencing was naive CD8+ T cells from blood, with Jurkat cell RNA spiked in. Subset noted: FACS-sorted CD8+CD4-CCR7+CD45RA+ naive T cells. This sequence was found in a human donor in good health. Some libraries in this study had Jurkat cell RNA spiked in. The CDR3 nucleotides read TGTGCCAGCTCACCACCGTTCGGACAGAGTAATGAAAAACTGTTTTTT. It specifies CASSPPFGQSNEKLFF. Full variable domain (rest looked up from reference TRBV18 and TRBJ1-4): NAGVMQNPRHLVRRRGQEARLRCSPMKGHSHVYWYRQLPEEGLKFMVYLQKENIIDESGMPKERFSAEFPKEGPSILRIQQVVRGDSAAYFCASSPPFGQSNEKLFFGSGTQLSVL.